The clone carrying this T cell receptor beta chain was detected a few times. Trimming cost V 5 bases and J 0 bases; bases outside gene matches: 6. The CDR3 contains 16 residues. CDR1 and CDR2 from the germline V gene are MNHEY and SMNVEV (reference sequence). It was with 60 Vbeta and 13 Jbeta primers that the PCR ran. The method was immunoSEQ multiplex PCR; TCRdb's version includes in-frame clones alone and lacks a portion of them. The profile covers 150,000 or so clones, with roughly 74% appearing a single time and approximately 2.6% taken by the ten largest. The sample comes from a study of cytomegalovirus exposure and HLA in healthy donors.

Sequencing used PBMCs. This receptor was identified in a man aged 18 to 30 in good health and CMV-seronegative. The chain is built from TRBV27 and TRBJ2-1, with 8 bases identical to TRBD2. The CDR3 here is CASSIERGSSYNEQFF. CDR3 coding DNA: TGTGCCAGCAGTATTGAGCGGGGGAGCTCCTACAATGAGCAGTTCTTC.